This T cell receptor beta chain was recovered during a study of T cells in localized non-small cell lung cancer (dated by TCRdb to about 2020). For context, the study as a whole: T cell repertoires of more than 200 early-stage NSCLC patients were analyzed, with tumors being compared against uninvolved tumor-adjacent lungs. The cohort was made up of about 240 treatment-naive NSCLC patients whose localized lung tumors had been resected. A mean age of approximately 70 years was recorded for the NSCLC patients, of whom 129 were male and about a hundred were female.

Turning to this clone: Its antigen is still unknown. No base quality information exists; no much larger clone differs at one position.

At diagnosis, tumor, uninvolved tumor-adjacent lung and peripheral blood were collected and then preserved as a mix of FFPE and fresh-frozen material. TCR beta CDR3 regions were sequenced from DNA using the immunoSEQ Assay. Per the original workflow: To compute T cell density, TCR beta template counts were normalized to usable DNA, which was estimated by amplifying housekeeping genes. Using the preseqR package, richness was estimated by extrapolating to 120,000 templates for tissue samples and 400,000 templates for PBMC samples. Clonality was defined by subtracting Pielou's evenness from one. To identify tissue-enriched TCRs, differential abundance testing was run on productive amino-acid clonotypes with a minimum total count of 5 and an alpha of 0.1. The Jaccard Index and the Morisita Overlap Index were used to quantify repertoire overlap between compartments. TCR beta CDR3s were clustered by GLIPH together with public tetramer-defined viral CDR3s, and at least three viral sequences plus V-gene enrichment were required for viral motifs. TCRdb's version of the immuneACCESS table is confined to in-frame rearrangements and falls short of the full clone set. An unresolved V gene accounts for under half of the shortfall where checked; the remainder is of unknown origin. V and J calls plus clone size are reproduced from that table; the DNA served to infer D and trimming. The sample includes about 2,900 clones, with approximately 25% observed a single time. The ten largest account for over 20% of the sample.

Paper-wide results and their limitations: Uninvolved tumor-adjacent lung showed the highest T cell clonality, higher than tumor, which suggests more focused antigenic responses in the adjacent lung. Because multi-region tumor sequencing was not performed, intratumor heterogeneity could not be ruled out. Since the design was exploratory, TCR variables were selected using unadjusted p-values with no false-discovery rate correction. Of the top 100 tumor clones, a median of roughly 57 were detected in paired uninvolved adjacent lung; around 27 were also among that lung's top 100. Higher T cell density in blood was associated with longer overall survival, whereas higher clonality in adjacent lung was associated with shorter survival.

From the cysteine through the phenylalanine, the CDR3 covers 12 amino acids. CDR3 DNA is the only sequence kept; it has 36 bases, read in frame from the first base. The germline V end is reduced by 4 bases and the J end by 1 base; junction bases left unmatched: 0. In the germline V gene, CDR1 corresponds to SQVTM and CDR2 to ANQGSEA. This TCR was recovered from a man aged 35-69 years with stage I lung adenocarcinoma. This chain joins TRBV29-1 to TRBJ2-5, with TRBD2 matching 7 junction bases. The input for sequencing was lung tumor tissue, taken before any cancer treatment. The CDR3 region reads CSVGGGQETQYF. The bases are TGCAGCGTTGGCGGGGGCCAAGAGACCCAGTACTTC.